This T cell receptor (beta chain) was found in a study of Tregs in tolerant kidney transplant recipients. About this clone: The antigen remains undetermined.

The germline V gene has CDR1 SSHAT and CDR2 FNYEAQ (reference sequence). Trimming cost V 5 bases and J 1 base; bases outside gene matches: 4. The length of the CDR3 is 14 residues. Study-level findings and limits: No direct test of biological reproducibility was done here. Validation in larger populations is needed because few patients were studied.

Method: immunoSEQ multiplex PCR; TCRdb's copy keeps in-frame clones and lacks some. This table holds 100,000 to 150,000 clones, 92% found once. This receptor was taken from a human donor in good health. Sequenced input: CD4+ T cells from blood. The chain has TRBV7-7 and TRBJ2-5; TRBD1 aligns across 7 bases. The CDR3 DNA sequence: TGTGCCAGCAGCCCGAGGACAGGCCAAGAGACCCAGTACTTC. Encoded protein: CASSPRTGQETQYF.